This TCR beta chain was sequenced during a study of shared clonotypes between healthy human individuals. General study results and limits: The naive CD4 repertoires of several donors were compared, and roughly 5% of clonotypes were shared.

Only Caucasian adults living in Nashville, Tennessee made up the donor group. The CDR3 is made up of 11 amino acids. The V gene lost 0 bases and the J gene lost 10 bases, with 4 bases spanning the gap. Germline V gene data show CDR1 as GTSNPN and CDR2 as SVGIG (reference sequence). This table comes from immunoSEQ multiplex PCR, and its TCRdb copy is limited to in-frame clones, with some not included. This sample carries under 2,500,000 clones, approximately 96% of them seen once, and the ten largest clones take roughly 0.13%. As concerns this clone: The antigen remains unidentified. This same CDR3 is encoded by further DNA sequences in the sample.

Sequenced input: naive CD4+ T cells sorted from blood. The sample's subset: CD45RA+ positively selected. The source is a man between 18 and 35 years old in good health. The chain couples TRBV30 to TRBJ1-6; D is ambiguous. This chain's CDR3 is CAWSVDSPLHF. In DNA, the CDR3 is TGTGCCTGGAGTGTAGACTCACCCCTCCACTTT.